This TCR beta chain originates from a study of blood T cell repertoires in COVID-19. Study-wide context: Both acute and convalescent COVID-19 samples were obtained from the United States, Italy and Spain.

Clones were sequenced by immunoSEQ multiplex PCR, and TCRdb holds only the in-frame ones, with some missing. The sample shows under 400,000 clones, roughly 88% of them seen only once. This CDR3 comprises 15 residues. CDR1 and CDR2 from the germline V gene are LGHNT and FRNRAP. V was pared by 2 bases and J by 6 bases, with 16 bases between. The specimen sequenced was peripheral blood. This sequence joins TRBV12-5 and TRBJ1-1; TRBD1 is a possible D gene (6 bases). The TCR was taken from a woman under 40 with COVID-19, enrolled during active disease. The CDR3 protein is CASGLPSGHMAEAFF. The CDR3 DNA follows: TGTGCTAGTGGTTTGCCATCGGGACACATGGCTGAAGCTTTCTTT.